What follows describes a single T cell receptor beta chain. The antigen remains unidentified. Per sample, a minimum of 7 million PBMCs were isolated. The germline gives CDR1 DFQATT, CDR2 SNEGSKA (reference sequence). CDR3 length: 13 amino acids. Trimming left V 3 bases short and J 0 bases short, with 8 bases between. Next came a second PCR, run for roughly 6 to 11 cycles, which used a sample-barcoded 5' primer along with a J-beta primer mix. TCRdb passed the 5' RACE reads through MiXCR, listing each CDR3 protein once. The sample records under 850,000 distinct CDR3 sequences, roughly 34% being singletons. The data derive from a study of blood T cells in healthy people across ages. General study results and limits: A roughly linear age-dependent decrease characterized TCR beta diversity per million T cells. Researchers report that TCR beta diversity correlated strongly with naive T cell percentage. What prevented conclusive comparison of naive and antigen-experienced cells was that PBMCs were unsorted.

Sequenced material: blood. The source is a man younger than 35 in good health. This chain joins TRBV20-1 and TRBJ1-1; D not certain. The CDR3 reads CSASRALNTEAFF. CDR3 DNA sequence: TGCAGTGCTAGTCGGGCTTTGAACACTGAAGCTTTCTTT.